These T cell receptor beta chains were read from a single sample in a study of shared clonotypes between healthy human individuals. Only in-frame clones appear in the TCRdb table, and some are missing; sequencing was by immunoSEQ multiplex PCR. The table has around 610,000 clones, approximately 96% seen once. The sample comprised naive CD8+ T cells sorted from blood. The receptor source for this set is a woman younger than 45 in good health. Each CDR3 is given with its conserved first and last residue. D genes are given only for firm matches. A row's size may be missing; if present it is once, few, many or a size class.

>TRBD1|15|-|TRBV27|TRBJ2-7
TGTGCCAGCAGTTTCCTCGGGACAGTTGGTTACGAGCAGTACTTC
CASSFLGTVGYEQYF
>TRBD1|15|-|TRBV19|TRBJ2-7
TGTGCCAGTAGTATTGCGACAGGGGCTTCCTACGAGCAGTACTTC
CASSIATGASYEQYF
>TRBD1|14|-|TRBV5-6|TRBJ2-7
TGTGCCAGCAGCTTCGGGACAGGGGGGTACGAGCAGTACTTC
CASSFGTGGYEQYF
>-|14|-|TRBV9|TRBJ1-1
TGTGCCAGCAGCGTAGGAGGGGTGAACACTGAAGCTTTCTTT
CASSVGGVNTEAFF
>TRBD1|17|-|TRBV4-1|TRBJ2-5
TGCGCCAGCAGCCAAGACGGGACAGGGAGAGGCCAAGAGACCCAGTACTTC
CASSQDGTGRGQETQYF
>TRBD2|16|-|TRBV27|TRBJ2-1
TGTGCCAGCAGCTATACCGGGACTAGTCTTATGTATGAGCAGTTCTTC
CASSYTGTSLMYEQFF
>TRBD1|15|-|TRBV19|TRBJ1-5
TGTGCCAGTAGTAAGGACAGGGAAGGGGGTCAGCCCCAGCATTTT
CASSKDREGGQPQHF
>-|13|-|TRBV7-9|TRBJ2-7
TGTGCCAGCAGCCCCGGCAGGGTCAACGAGCAGTACTTC
CASSPGRVNEQYF
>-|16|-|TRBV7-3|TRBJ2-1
TGTGCCAGCAGCTTGGAAATAACTGGCTTGACGGACGAGCAGTTCTTC
CASSLEITGLTDEQFF
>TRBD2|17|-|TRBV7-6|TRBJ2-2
TGTGCCAGCAGCCGGCGACTAGCGGGAGTGTTTTCCGGGGAGCTGTTTTTT
CASSRRLAGVFSGELFF
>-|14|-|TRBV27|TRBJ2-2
TGTGCCAGCAGTTCCGGGGTAGGTCCCGGGGAGCTGTTTTTT
CASSSGVGPGELFF
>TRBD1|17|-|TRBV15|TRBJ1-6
TGTGCCACCAGCAGAGACAAAAGGACAGGGAAATATTCACCCCTCCACTTT
CATSRDKRTGKYSPLHF
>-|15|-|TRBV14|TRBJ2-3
TGTGCCAGCAGCCTCTGGACAAAGAGCACAGATACGCAGTATTTT
CASSLWTKSTDTQYF
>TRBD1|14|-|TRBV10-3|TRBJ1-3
TGTGCCATCAGCGGACAGGGGACTGGAAACACCATATATTTT
CAISGQGTGNTIYF
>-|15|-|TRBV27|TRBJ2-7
TGTGCCAGCAGTTCATTCAGCCTGAGCTCCTACGAGCAGTACTTC
CASSSFSLSSYEQYF
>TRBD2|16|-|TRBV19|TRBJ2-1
TGTGCCAGTAGTCCCGGTAGCGGGAGCTCCTACAATGAGCAGTTCTTC
CASSPGSGSSYNEQFF
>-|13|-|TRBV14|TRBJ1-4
TGTGCCAGCAGCCAAGATATCTCGAGGCAACTGTTTTTT
CASSQDISRQLFF
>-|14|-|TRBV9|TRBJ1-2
TGTGCCAGCAGCCTCACGGGCGCGGCTCTTGGCTACACCTTC
CASSLTGAALGYTF
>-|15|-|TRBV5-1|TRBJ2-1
TGCGCCAGCGCCCGGGGGGACAGGCCCGGCAATGAGCAGTTCTTC
CASARGDRPGNEQFF
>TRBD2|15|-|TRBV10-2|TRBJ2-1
TGCGCCAAACCTCTTCTCGGGGGGACCTACAATGAGCAGTTCTTC
CAKPLLGGTYNEQFF
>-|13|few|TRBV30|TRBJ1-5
TGTGCCTGGAGTGTAGCAGGGGATCAGCCCCAGCATTTT
CAWSVAGDQPQHF
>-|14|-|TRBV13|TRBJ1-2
TGTGCCAGCAGCTTAGGCCTGGGCGAAGGAGGCTACACCTTC
CASSLGLGEGGYTF